This T cell receptor (beta chain) was captured by sequencing in a study of T cells in Graves' hyperthyroidism and ophthalmopathy. RNA transcripts served as the template for amplifying TCR beta CDR3 regions. The TCR CDR3 first-round RT-PCR relied on the HTBI primer set. In TCRdb, the multiplex PCR reads were re-called with MiXCR into one record per CDR3 protein. The sample lists hundreds of thousands of distinct CDR3 sequences, approximately 19% occurring once. Many counts were recorded for this clonotype. Across 18 months, stable Graves' hyperthyroidism was marked by no progression to ophthalmopathy. PBMCs came from 9 to 10 ml fresh peripheral blood. The CDR3 length is 15 residues. Trimming stripped 3 bases from V and 2 bases from J, with 11 bases between. In germline, CDR1 is LNHNV, CDR2 YYDKDF (reference sequence).

Sequenced: blood. V gene TRBV15 combines with J gene TRBJ1-3, with D possibly TRBD1 on 6 matching bases. This sequence originates from a woman under 30 with Graves' hyperthyroidism. The CDR3 reads CATSSPTGTGNTIYF. As DNA, the CDR3 is TGTGCCACCAGCAGCCCGACAGGAACTGGAAACACCATATATTTT.